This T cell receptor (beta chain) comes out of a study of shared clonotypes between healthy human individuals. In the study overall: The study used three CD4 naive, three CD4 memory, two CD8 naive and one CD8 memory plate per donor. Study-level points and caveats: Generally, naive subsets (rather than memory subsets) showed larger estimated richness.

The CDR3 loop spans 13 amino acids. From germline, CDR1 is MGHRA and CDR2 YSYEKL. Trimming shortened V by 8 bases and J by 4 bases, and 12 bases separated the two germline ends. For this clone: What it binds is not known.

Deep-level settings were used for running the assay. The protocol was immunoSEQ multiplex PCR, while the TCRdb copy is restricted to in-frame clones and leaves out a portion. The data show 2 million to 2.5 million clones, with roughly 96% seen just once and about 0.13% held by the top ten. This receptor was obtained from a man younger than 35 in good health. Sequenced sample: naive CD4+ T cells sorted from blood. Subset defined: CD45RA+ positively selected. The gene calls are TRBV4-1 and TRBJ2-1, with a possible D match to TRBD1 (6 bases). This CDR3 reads CASHARGYNEQFF. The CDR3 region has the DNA TGCGCCAGCCACGCCAGGGGATACAATGAGCAGTTCTTC.